This TCR beta chain emerged from a study of T cell responses to AZD1222 COVID-19 vaccine. Study overall: Second doses that came at about 4 or about 12 weeks were put together.

The CDR3 contains 15 residues. V shed 3 bases and J shed 11 bases, with 20 bases lying between them. Germline assignment: CDR1 KGHSH and CDR2 LQKENI. Libraries were prepared by immunoSEQ multiplex PCR; TCRdb keeps only in-frame clonotypes and omits some of them. Of around 120,000 clones listed, about nine tenths are singletons. The starting material was peripheral blood, obtained on day 0 of AZD1222 vaccination. V gene TRBV18 combines with J gene TRBJ1-5; TRBD1 might be the D (6 bases). The sequence derives from an adult in good health. The CDR3 nucleotides are TGTGCCAGCTCACCCCAATCGGACAGCCACCTGTCCCAGCATTTT. Translation gives CASSPQSDSHLSQHF.